The rows below give T cell receptor beta chains drawn from one sample of a study of T cell changes during pregnancy in multiple sclerosis. Profiling relied on immunoSEQ multiplex PCR, and the TCRdb table lists in-frame clones only, not all of them. The sample comprises around 20,000 clones, roughly nine tenths of which are singletons, and about 7.5% rests with the top ten. The specimen comprised CD8+ T cells from peripheral blood mononuclear cells, sampled in the second trimester of pregnancy. The receptors were sampled from a female donor in good health, enrolled as a control in a pregnancy study. The CDR3 runs from the conserved cysteine through the conserved F or W. Each record gives: V gene, clone size, J gene, CDR3 protein. Expanded clones are given a class, and other clones once, few, many or no size at all.

>TRBV4-2|few|TRBJ1-1
CASSQEEGQPEAFF
>TRBV13|NA|TRBJ1-4
CASGRTGRNEKLFF
>TRBV27|NA|TRBJ2-1
CASSLSSGVSYNEQFF
>TRBV9|NA|TRBJ2-7
CASSVGTSGDYEQYF
>TRBV4-1|NA|TRBJ2-7
CASSQVAPTSYEQYF
>TRBV15|NA|TRBJ2-7
CATSRDYGTGSYEQYF
>TRBV19|NA|TRBJ2-7
CASSIFPRGYEQYF
>TRBV19|NA|TRBJ1-6
CASSEGQGRFHNSPLHF
>TRBV28|NA|TRBJ2-5
CASSRDRVTETQYF
>TRBV4-2|NA|TRBJ2-1
CASSQTTSGSYNEQFF
>TRBV21-1|NA|TRBJ2-5
CASSKPAGHLQETQYF
>TRBV19|NA|TRBJ2-3
CASSILQGSTDTQYF
>TRBV5-1|NA|TRBJ2-3
CASTLDSADTQYF
>TRBV29-1|few|TRBJ1-1
CSVQGAFAEAFF
>TRBV18|NA|TRBJ2-7
CASSPPNTYEQYF
>TRBV6-4|NA|TRBJ2-1
CASSDWDGTSGVHEQFF
>TRBV19|NA|TRBJ2-1
CASSPTSEPYNEQFF
>TRBV5-4|NA|TRBJ2-1
CASSSTLAGTNNEQFF
>TRBV13|NA|TRBJ2-7
CASSLGGGGEQYF
>TRBV30|NA|TRBJ1-2
CACSPGTGSYGYTF
>TRBV28|NA|TRBJ2-5
CASSLRERQTQYF
>TRBV27|NA|TRBJ2-1
CASSLIGGASNEQFF
>TRBV4-1|NA|NA
CASSQDEGTSYEQYF
>TRBV4-1|NA|TRBJ2-7
CASSHPSGYEQYF
>TRBV7-9|NA|TRBJ2-1
CASSLVQGSSDEQFF
>TRBV28|NA|TRBJ2-5
CASSFGLADQETQYF
>TRBV9|NA|TRBJ2-7
CASSTSGGSSYEQYF
>TRBV19|NA|TRBJ2-2
CASKRDRDTGELFF
>TRBV30|NA|TRBJ1-2
CAWEGQDHGLGGYTF
>TRBV9|NA|TRBJ1-1
CASSGSGINTEAFF
>TRBV27|NA|TRBJ1-1
CASSPGTANGEAFF
>TRBV5-4|NA|TRBJ1-1
CASSLSMHQGVTEAFF
>TRBV29-1|NA|TRBJ2-7
CSVEIGDSTYEQYF
>TRBV7-9|NA|TRBJ2-7
CASGAQMEQYF
>TRBV6-1|NA|TRBJ2-2
CASSKGGDPTGELFF
>TRBV29-1|NA|TRBJ2-2
CSVATDKGELFF
>TRBV7-9|NA|TRBJ2-7
CASSAAGTPYEQYF
>TRBV5-6|NA|TRBJ1-1
CASSLPSQDTEAFF
>TRBV6-4|NA|TRBJ2-1
CASSDGVGSQNEQFF
>TRBV7-9|NA|TRBJ2-1
CASSSGSGYNEQFF
>TRBV5-1|NA|TRBJ1-1
CASSSYRTMNTEAFF